This T cell receptor (beta chain) is drawn from a study of cytomegalovirus exposure and HLA in healthy donors. As for this clone: What it binds is not known. No conserved phenylalanine or tryptophan is present at the end of the CDR3, so a read error is the likely explanation.

PCR primers comprised 60 Vbeta and 13 Jbeta primers. In the original analysis: Per a later analysis, the number of unique TCR beta chains was 75 million to 90 million, of which roughly 9.9 million were shared. TCRdb's table, derived via immunoSEQ multiplex PCR, lists solely in-frame clones and lacks some. That table supplies the V and J calls and clone size; D and trimming were determined from the DNA. The sample has roughly 100,000 clones; roughly 9.4% are singletons. Notes on the study in general: Some V segments could not be told apart, so they were left out, TRBV6-2 and TRBV6-3 among them. There were a few CMV-associated chains whose specificity for CMV antigens was confirmed in vitro. Follow-up analysis seemed to connect common viral pathogens with several of the most significant clusters identified.

J was trimmed by 2 bases and V by 7 bases; bases with no gene match: 9. In germline, CDR1 is LNHDA, CDR2 SQIVND (reference sequence). This CDR3 spans 18 amino acids. The receptor comes from a man in his fifties or sixties in good health and CMV-seropositive. The chain uses TRBV19 and TRBJ2-2; 14 bases are shared with TRBD2. The sequenced sample consisted of PBMCs. In DNA, the CDR3 is TGTGCCAGTAAGGGACTAGCGGGAGCTAGTAGTAACACCGGGGAGCTGTTTGTT. Protein product: CASKGLAGASSNTGELFV.